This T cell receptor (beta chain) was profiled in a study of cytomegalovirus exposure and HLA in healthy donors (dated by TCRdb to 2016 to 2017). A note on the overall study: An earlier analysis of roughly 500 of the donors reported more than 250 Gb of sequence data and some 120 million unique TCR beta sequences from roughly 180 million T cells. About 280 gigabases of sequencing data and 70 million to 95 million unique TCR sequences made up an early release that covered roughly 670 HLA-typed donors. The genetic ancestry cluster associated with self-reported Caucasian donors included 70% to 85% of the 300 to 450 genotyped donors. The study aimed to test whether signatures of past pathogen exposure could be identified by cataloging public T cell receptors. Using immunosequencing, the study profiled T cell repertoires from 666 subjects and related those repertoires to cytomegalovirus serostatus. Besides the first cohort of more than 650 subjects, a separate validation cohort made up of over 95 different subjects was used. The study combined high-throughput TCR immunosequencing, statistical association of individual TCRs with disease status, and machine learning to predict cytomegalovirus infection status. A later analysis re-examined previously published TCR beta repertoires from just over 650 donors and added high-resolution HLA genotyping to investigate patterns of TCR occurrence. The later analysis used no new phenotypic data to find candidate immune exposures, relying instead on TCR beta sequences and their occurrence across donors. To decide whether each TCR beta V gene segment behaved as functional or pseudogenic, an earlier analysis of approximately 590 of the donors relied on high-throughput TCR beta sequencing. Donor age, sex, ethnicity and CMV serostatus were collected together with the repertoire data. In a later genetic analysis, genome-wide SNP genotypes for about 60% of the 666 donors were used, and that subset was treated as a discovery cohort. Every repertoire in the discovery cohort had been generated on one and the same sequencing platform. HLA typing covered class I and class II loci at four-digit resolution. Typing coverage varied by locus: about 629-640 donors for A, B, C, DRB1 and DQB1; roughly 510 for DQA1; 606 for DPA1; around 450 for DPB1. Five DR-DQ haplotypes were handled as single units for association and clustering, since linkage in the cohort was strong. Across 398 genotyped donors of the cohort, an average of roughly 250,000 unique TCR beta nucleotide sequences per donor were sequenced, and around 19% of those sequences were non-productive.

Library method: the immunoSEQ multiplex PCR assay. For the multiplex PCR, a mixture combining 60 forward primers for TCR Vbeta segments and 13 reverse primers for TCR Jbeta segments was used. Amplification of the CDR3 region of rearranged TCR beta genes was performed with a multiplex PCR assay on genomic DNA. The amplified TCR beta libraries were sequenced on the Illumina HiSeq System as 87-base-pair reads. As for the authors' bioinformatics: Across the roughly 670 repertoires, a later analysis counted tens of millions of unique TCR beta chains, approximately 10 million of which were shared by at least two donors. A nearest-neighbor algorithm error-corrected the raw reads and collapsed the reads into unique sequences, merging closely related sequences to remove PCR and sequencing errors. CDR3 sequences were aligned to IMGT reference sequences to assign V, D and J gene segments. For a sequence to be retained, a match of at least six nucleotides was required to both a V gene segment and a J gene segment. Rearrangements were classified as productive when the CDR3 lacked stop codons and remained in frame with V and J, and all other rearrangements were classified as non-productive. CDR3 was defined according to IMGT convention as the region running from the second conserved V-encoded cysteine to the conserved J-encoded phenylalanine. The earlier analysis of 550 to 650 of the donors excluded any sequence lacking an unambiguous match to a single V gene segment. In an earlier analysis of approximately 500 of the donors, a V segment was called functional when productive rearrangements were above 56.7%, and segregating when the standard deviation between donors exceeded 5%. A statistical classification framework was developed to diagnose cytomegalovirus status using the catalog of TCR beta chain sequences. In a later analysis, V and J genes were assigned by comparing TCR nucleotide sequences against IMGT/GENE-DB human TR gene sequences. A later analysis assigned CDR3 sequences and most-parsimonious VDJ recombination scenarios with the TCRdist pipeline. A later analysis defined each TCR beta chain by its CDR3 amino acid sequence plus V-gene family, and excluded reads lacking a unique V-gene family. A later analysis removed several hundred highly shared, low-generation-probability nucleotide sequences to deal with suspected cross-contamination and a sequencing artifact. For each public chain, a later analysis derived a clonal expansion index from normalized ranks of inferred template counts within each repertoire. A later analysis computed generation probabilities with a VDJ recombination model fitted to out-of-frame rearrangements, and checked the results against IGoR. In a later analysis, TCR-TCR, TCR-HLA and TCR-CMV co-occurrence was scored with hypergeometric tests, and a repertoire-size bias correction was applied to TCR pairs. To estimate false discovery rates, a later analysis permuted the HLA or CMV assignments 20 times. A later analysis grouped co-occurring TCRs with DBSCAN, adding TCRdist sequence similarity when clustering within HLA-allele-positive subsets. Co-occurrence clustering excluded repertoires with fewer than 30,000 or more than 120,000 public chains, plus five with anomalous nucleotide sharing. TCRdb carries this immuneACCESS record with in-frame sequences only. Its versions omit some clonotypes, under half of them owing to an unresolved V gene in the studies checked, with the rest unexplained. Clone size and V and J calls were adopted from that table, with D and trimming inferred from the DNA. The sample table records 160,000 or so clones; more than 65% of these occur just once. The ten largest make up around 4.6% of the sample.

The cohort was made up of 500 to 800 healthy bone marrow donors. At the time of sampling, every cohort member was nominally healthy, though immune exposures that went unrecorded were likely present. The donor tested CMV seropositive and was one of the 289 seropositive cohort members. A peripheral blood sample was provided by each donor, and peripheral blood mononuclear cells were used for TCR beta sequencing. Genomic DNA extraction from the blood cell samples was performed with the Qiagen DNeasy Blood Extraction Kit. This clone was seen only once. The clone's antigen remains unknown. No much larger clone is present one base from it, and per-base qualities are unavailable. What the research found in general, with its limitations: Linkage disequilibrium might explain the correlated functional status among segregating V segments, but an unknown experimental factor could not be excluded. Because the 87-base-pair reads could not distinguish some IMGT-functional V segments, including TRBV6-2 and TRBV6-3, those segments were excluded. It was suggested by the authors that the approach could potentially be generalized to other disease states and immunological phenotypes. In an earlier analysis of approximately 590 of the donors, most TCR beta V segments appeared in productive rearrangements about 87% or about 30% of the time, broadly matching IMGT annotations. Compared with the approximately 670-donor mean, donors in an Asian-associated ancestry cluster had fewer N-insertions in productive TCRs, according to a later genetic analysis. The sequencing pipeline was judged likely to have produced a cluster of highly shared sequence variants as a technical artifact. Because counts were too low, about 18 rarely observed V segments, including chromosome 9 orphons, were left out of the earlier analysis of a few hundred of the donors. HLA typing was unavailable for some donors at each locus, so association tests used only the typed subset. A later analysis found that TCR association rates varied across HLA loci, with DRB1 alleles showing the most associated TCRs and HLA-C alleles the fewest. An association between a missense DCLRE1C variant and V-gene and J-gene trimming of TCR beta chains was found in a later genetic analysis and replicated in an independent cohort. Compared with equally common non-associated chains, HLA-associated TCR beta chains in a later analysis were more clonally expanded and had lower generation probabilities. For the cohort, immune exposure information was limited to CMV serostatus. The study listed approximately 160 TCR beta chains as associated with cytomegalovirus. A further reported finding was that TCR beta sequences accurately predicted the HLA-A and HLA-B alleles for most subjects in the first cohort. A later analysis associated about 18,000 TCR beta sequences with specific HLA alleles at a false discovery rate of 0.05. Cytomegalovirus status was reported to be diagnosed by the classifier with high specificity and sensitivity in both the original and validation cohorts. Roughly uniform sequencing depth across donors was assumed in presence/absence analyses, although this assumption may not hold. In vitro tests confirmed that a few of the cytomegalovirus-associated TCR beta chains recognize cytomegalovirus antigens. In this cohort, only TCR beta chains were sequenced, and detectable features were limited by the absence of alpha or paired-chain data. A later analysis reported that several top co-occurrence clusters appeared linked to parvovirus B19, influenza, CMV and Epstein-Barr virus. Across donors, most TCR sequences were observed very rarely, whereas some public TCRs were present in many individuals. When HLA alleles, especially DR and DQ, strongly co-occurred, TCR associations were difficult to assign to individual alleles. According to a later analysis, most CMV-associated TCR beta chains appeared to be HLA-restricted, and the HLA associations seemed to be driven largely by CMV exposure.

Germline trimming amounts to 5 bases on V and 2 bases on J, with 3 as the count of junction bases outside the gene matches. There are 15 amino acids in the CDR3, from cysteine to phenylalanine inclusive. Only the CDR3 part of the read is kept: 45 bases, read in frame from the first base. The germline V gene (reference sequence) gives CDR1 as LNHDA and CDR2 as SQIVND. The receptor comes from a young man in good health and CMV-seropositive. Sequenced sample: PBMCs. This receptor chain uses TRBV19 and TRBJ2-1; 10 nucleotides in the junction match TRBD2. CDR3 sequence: CASSPTSGAYNEQFF. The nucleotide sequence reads TGTGCCAGTAGTCCCACTAGCGGGGCCTACAATGAGCAGTTCTTC.